This TCR beta chain came from a study of blood T cell repertoires in COVID-19. Sequenced by immunoSEQ multiplex PCR; TCRdb stores in-frame clones only, minus some. Among 95,000 to 150,000 clones, about 88% were seen once, and the ten largest hold approximately 1%. This clone is a singleton in its sample. The sequence derives from a woman of 80 years or more with acute or convalescent COVID-19. The specimen was peripheral blood.

The CDR3 here is CASSYGTSGRANEQFF. The CDR3 nucleotides read TGTGCCAGCAGTTACGGGACTAGCGGGAGGGCAAATGAGCAGTTCTTC. This chain connects TRBV6-5 to TRBJ2-1, with 16 bases that match TRBD2. CDR3 length equals 16 residues. Germline lookup yields CDR1 MNHEY and CDR2 SVGAGI. After removal of 2 bases from V and 7 bases from J, the junction contained 2 bases not matched to a gene.